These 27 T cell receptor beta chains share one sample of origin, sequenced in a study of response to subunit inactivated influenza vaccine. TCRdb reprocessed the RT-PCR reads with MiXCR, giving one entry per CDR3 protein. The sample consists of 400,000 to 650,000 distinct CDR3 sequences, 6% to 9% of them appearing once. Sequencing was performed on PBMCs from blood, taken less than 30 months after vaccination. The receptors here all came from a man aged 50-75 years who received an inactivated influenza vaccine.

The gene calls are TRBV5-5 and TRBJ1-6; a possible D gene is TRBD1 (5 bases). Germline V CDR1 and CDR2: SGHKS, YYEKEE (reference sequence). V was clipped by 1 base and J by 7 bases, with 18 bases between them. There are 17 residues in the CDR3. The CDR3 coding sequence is TGTGCCAGCAGCTTGTCTGGTGGGGCGGATGTAAATTCACCCCTCCACTTT. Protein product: CASSLSGGADVNSPLHF.

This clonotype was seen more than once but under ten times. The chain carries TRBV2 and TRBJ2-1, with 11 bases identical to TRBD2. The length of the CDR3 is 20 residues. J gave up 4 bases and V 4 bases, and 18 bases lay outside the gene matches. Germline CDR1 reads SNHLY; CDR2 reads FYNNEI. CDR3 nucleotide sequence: TGTGCCAGCAGTGGAGAGACCGGGACTAGCGGTGTACGCTTTTACAATGAGCAGTTCTTC. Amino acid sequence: CASSGETGTSGVRFYNEQFF.

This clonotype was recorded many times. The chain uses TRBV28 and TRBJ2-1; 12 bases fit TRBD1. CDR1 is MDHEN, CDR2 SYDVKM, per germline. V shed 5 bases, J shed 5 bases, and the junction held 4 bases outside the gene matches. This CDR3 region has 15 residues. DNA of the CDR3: TGTGCCAGCAGTGGGACAGGGGGCTGGGACAATGAGCAGTTCTTC. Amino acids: CASSGTGGWDNEQFF.

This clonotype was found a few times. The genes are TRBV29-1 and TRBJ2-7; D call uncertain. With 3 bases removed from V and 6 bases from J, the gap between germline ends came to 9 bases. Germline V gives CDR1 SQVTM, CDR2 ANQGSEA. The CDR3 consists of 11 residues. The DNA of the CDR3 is TGCAGCGTTGAGTACGAGGCCGAGCAGTACTTC. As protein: CSVEYEAEQYF.

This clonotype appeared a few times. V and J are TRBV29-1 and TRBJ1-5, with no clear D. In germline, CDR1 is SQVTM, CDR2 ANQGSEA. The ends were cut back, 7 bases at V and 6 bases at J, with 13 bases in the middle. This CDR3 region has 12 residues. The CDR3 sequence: CSAQVEIQPQHF. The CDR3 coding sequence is TGCAGCGCCCAAGTAGAAATTCAGCCCCAGCATTTT. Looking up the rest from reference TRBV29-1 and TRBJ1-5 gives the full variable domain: SAVISQKPSRDICQRGTSLTIQCQVDSQVTMMFWYRQQPGQSLTLIATANQGSEATYESGFVIDKFPISRPNLTFSTLTVSNMSPEDSSIYLCSAQVEIQPQHFGDGTRLSIL.

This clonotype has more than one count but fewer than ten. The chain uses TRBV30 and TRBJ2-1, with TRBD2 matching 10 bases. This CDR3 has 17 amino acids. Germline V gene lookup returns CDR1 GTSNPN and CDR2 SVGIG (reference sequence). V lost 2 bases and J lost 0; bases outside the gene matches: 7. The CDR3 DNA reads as TGTGCCTGGAGTCGAAGGACTAGCGGATTCTCCTACAATGAGCAGTTCTTC. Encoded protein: CAWSRRTSGFSYNEQFF. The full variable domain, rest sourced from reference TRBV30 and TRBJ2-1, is SQTIHQWPATLVQPVGSPLSLECTVEGTSNPNLYWYRQAAGRGLQLLFYSVGIGQISSEVPQNLSASRPQDRQFILSSKKLLLSDSGFYLCAWSRRTSGFSYNEQFFGPGTRLTVL.

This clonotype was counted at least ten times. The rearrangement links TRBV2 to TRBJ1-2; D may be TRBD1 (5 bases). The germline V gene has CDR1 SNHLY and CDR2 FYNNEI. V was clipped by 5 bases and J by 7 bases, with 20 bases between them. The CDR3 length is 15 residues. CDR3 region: CASSPSSGQMGGYTF. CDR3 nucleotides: TGTGCCAGCAGTCCGTCATCGGGGCAGATGGGTGGCTACACCTTC. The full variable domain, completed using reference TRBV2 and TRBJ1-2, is EPEVTQTPSHQVTQMGQEVILRCVPISNHLYFYWYRQILGQKVEFLVSFYNNEISEKSEIFDDQFSVERPDGSNFTLKIRSTKLEDSAMYFCASSPSSGQMGGYTFGSGTRLTVV.

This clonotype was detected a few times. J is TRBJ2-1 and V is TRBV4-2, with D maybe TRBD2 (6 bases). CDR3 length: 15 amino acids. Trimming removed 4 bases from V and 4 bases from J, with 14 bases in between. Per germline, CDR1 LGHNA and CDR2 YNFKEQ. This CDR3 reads CASSRNSGTYNEQFF. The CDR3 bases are TGTGCCAGCAGCCGTAATTCCGGGACTTACAATGAGCAGTTCTTC.

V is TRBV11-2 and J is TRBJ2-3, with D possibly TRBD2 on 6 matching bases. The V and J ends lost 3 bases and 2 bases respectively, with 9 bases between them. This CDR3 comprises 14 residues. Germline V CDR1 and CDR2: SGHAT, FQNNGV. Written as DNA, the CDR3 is TGTGCCAGCAGCTTCCGGGGGACCACAGATACGCAGTATTTT. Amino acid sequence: CASSFRGTTDTQYF. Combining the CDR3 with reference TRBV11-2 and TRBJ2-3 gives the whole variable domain EAGVAQSPRYKIIEKRQSVAFWCNPISGHATLYWYQQILGQGPKLLIQFQNNGVVDDSQLPKDRFSAERLKGVDSTLKIQPAKLEDSAVYLCASSFRGTTDTQYFGPGTRLTVL.

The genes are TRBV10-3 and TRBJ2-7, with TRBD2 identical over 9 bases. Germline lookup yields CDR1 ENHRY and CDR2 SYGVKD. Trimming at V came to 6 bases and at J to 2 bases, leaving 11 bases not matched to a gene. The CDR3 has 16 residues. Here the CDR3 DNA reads TGTGCCATCAGGGTGGCTAGCGGGACCACCACCTACGAGCAGTACTTC. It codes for CAIRVASGTTTYEQYF.

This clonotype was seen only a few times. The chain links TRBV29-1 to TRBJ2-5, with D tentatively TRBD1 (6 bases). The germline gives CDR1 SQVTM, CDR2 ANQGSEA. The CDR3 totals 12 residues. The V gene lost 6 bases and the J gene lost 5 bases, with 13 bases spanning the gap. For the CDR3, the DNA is TGCAGCGTCTCGACAGGTCAGGAGACCCAGTACTTC. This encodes CSVSTGQETQYF.

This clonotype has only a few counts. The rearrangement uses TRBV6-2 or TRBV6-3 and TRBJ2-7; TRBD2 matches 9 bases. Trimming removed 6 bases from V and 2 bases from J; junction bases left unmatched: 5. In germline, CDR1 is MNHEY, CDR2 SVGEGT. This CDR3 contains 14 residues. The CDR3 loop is CASRSLAGTYEQYF. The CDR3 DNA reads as TGTGCCAGCAGATCACTAGCGGGTACCTACGAGCAGTACTTC.

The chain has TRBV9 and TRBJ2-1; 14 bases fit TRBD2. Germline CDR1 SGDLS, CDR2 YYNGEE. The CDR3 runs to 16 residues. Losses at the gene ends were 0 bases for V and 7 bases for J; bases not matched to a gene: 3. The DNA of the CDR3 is TGTGCCAGCAGCGTAGCGGGACTAGCGGGAGTTAATGAGCAGTTCTTC. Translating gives CASSVAGLAGVNEQFF.

Written as DNA, the CDR3 is TGTGCCAGCAGCTTAATAGGGGCTGGGGCCAACGTCCTGACTTTC. Its protein is CASSLIGAGANVLTF. V usage is TRBV7-9 and J usage is TRBJ2-6, with D possibly being TRBD1 (5 bases). Germline CDR1 and CDR2: SEHNR and FQNEAQ (reference sequence). The V end lost 2 bases, the J end lost 2 bases, and 7 bases lay between the germline ends. The CDR3 consists of 15 residues.

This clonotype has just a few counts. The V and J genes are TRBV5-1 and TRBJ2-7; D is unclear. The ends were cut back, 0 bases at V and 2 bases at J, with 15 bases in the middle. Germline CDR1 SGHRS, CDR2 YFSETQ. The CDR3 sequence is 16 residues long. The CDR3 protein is CASSLAQRPPPYEQYF. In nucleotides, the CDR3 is TGCGCCAGCAGCTTGGCCCAAAGGCCTCCCCCCTACGAGCAGTACTTC.

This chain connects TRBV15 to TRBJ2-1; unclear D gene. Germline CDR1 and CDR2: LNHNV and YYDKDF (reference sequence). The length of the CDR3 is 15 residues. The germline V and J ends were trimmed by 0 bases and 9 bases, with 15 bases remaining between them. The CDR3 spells CATSRDLYDGGEQFF. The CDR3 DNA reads TGTGCCACCAGCAGAGATCTGTATGATGGTGGTGAGCAGTTCTTC.

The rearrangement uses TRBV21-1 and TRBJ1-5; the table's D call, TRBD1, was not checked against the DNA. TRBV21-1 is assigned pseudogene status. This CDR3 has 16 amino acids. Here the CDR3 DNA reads TGTGCCAGCGGCAAAGGATTCGGGGGTCGCAATCAGCCCCAGCATTTT. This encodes CASGKGFGGRNQPQHF.

The CDR3 nucleotides are TGTGCCAGCCGGACTAGCCGCACAGATACGCAGTATTTT. Residues: CASRTSRTDTQYF. The chain is built from TRBV2 and TRBJ2-3; the match to TRBD2 covers 8 bases. From germline, CDR1 is SNHLY and CDR2 FYNNEI. The V gene end was trimmed by 8 bases and the J gene end by 1 base; junction bases not matched to a gene: 2. This CDR3 spans 13 amino acids.

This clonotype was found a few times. CDR3 in amino acids: CASTRTGAGLQETQYF. The CDR3 DNA follows: TGTGCCAGCACCCGAACCGGGGCGGGACTCCAAGAGACCCAGTACTTC. The chain recombines TRBV7-9 with TRBJ2-5; D may be TRBD2 (6 bases). In germline, CDR1 is SEHNR, CDR2 FQNEAQ (reference sequence). With 7 bases removed from V and 1 base from J, the gap between germline ends came to 19 bases. The CDR3 sequence is 16 residues long.

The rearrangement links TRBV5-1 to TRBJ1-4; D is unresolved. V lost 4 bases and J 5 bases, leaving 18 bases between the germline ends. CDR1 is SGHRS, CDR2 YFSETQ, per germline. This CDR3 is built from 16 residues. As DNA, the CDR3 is TGCGCCAGCAGCCGGTCCGACGGAAACACAAATGAAAAACTGTTTTTT. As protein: CASSRSDGNTNEKLFF.

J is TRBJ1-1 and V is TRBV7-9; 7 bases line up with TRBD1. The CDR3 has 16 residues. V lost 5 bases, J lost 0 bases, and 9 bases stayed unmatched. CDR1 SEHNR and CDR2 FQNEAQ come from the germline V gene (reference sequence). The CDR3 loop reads CASSKGTARMNTEAFF. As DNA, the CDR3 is TGTGCCAGCAGCAAAGGGACAGCTCGGATGAACACTGAAGCTTTCTTT.

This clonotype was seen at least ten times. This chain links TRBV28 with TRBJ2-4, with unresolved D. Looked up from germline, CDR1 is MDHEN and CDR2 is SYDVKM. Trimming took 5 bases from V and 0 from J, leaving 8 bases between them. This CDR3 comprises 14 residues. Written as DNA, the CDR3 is TGTGCCAGCAGTCCCTCCGGAGCCAAAAACATTCAGTACTTC. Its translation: CASSPSGAKNIQYF.

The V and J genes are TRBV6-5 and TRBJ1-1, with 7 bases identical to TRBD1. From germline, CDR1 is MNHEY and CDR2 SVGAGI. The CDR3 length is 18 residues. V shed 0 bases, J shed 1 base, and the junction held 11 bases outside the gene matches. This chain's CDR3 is CASSYSRDRDRSNTEAFF. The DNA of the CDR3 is TGTGCCAGCAGTTACTCCCGAGACAGGGACCGGTCGAACACTGAAGCTTTCTTT.

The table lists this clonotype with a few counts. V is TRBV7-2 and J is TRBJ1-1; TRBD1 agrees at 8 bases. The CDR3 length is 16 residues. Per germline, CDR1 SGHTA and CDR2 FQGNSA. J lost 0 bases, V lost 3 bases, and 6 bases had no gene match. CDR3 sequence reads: CASSFDRGTMNTEAFF. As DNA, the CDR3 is TGTGCCAGCAGCTTCGACAGGGGAACTATGAACACTGAAGCTTTCTTT.

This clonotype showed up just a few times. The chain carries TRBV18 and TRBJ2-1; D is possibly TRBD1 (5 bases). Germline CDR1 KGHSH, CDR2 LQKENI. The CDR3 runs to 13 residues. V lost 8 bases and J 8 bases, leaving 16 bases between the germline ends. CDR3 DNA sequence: TGTGCCAGCGCCAACCCAGGGTACTATGAGCAGTTCTTC. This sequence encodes CASANPGYYEQFF.

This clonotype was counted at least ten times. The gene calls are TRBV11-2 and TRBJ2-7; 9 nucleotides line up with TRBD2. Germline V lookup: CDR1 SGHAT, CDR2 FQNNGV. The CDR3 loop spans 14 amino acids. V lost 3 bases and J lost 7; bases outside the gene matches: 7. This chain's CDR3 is CASSFGGGVGEQYF. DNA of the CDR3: TGTGCCAGCAGCTTTGGCGGGGGGGTAGGTGAGCAGTACTTC.

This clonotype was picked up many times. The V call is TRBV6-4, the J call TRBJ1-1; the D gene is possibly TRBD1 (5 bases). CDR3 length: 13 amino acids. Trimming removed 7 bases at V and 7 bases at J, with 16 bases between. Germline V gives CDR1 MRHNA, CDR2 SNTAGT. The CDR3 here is CASTPQPGGEAFF. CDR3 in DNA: TGTGCCAGCACCCCCCAGCCCGGGGGTGAAGCTTTCTTT.